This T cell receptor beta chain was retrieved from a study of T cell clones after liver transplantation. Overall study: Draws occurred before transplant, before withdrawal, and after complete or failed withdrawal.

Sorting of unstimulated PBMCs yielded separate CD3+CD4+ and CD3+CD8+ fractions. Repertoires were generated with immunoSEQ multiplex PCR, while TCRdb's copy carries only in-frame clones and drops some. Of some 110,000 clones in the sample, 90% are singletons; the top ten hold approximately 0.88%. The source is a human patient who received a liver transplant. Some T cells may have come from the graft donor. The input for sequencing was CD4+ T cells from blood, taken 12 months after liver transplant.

CDR3 DNA sequence: TGTGCCAGCAGCGAGACGACAGGGGGCACCGGGGAGCTGTTTTTT. It specifies CASSETTGGTGELFF. The rearrangement uses TRBV9 and TRBJ2-2; 9 nucleotides agree with TRBD1. The CDR3 runs 15 residues. Losses at the gene ends were 3 bases for V and 4 bases for J; bases not matched to a gene: 4. Germline V lookup: CDR1 SGDLS, CDR2 YYNGEE.